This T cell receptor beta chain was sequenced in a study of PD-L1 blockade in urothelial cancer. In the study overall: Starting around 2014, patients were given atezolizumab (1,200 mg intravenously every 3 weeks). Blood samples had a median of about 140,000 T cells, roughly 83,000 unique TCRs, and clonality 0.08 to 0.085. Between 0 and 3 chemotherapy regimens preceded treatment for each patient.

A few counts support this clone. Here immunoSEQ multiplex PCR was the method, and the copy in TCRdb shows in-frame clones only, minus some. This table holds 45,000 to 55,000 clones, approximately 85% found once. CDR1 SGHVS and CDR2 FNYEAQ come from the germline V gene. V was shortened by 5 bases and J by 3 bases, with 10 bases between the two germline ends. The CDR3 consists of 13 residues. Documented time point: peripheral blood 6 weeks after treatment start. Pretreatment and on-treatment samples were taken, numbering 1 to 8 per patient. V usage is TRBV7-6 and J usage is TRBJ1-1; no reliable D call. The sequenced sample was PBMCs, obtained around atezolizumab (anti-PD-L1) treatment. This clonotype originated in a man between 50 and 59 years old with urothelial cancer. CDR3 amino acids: CASSADSYTEAFF. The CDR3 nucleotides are TGTGCCAGCAGCGCTGACTCCTACACTGAAGCTTTCTTT.